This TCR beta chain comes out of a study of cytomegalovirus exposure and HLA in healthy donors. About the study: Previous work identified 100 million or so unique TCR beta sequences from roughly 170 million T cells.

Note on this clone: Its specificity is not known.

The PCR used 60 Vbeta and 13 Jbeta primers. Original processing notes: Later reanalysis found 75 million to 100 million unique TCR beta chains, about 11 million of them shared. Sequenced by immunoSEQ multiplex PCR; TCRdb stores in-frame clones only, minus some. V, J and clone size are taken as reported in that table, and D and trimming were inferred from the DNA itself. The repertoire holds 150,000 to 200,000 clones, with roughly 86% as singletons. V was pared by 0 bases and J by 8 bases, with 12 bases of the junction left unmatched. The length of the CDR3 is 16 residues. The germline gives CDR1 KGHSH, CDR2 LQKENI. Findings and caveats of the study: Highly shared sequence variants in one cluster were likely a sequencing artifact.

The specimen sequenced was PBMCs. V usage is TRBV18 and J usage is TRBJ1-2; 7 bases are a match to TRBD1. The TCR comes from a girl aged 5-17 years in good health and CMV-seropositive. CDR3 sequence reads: CASSPPSTPTGLGYTF. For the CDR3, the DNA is TGTGCCAGCTCACCACCGTCCACCCCGACAGGGTTGGGCTACACCTTC.